Presented here are 31 T cell receptor beta chains from one specimen sequenced in a study of regulatory T cells in long-lasting Graves disease. Specified time point: newly diagnosed GD, antithyroid drugs for less than 3 months. PBMC RNA served as the TCR library source. Both iRepertoire HTBI primers and Arm-PCR of CDR3 regions were used to build the TCR beta libraries. TCRdb reprocessed the multiplex PCR reads via MiXCR and lists one record per CDR3 protein. The table records around 320,000 distinct CDR3 sequences, 16% of them present only once. The sample was also linked to a second study, of T cells in Graves' hyperthyroidism and ophthalmopathy.

Sample: peripheral blood mononuclear cells (PBMCs), taken at new diagnosis, from a patient treated with antithyroid drugs. These receptors came from a man between 35 and 55 years old with Graves disease.

At least ten counts were recorded for this clonotype. The rearrangement uses TRBV20-1 and TRBJ1-1; TRBD1 might be the D (5 bases). Germline V lookup: CDR1 DFQATT, CDR2 SNEGSKA (reference sequence). CDR3 length: 15 amino acids. Trimming took off 5 bases at V and 1 base at J, with 17 bases between the two ends. CDR3 region: CSAAGLDTTNTEAFF. Written as DNA, the CDR3 is TGCAGTGCTGCTGGGTTGGACACGACGAACACTGAAGCTTTCTTT.

This clonotype was observed at least ten times. The gene calls are TRBV10-3 and TRBJ2-5; D is possibly TRBD1 (6 bases). Deletions cut 3 bases from V and 13 bases from J, with 12 bases between. CDR1 is ENHRY and CDR2 is SYGVKD in the germline V gene. This CDR3 has 11 residues. The CDR3 DNA is TGTGCCATCAGTGATGATCAGGGGTTGTACTTC. Amino acid sequence: CAISDDQGLYF.

This clonotype was detected many times. This sequence joins TRBV12-3 or TRBV12-4 and TRBJ2-3; D unresolved. The ends were cut back, 3 bases at V and 5 bases at J, with 12 bases in the middle. This CDR3 region has 14 residues. The CDR3 spells CASSFSGFGDTQYF. The CDR3 DNA follows: TGTGCCAGCAGTTTCAGTGGATTTGGAGATACGCAGTATTTT.

There are many counts of this clonotype. One junction end disagrees with the germline gene, perhaps due to a read error. The V call is TRBV5-1, the J call TRBJ1-2; D is unresolved. Germline CDR1 SGHRS, CDR2 YFSETQ. CDR3 size: 12 residues. The CDR3, as DNA: TGTGCCAGCAGCTTAGACAACTATGGCTACACCTTC. Protein sequence: CASSLDNYGYTF.

The V call is TRBV10-3, the J call TRBJ1-1; D gene unclear. Trimming left V 4 bases short and J 0 bases short, with 9 bases between. The CDR3 consists of 14 residues. The germline V gene has CDR1 ENHRY and CDR2 SYGVKD. The CDR3 nucleotides are TGTGCCATCAGTGTGGCGGGGATGAACACTGAAGCTTTCTTT. This sequence encodes CAISVAGMNTEAFF.

This clonotype was picked up many times. The gene calls are TRBV20-1 and TRBJ2-7; TRBD1 might be the D (6 bases). V gave up 6 bases and J gave up 0 bases, with 12 bases separating them. This CDR3 has 13 residues. Germline V gene data show CDR1 as DFQATT and CDR2 as SNEGSKA (reference sequence). The chain's CDR3 is CSATRDISYEQYF. The CDR3 DNA reads TGCAGTGCGACCCGGGACATCTCCTACGAGCAGTACTTC.

Only a few counts were recorded for this clonotype. V and J are TRBV6-2 or TRBV6-3 and TRBJ2-3, with TRBD2 matching over 9 bases. The CDR3 covers 19 residues. J gave up 2 bases and V 0 bases, and 12 bases lay outside the gene matches. Germline CDR1 and CDR2: MNHEY and SVGEGT. CDR3: CASSYSGGGASILTDTQYF. CDR3 coding DNA: TGTGCCAGCAGTTACTCTGGCGGGGGGGCCTCGATTCTCACAGATACGCAGTATTTT.

This clonotype came up many times. The rearrangement links TRBV12-3 or TRBV12-4 to TRBJ2-2, with D perhaps matching TRBD2 (5 bases). The length of the CDR3 is 13 residues. The germline V and J ends were trimmed by 1 base and 6 bases, with 6 bases remaining between them. The CDR3 sequence: CASSLDGAGELFF. The CDR3 nucleotides are TGTGCCAGCAGTTTAGACGGGGCCGGGGAGCTGTTTTTT.

There are many counts of this clonotype. The rearrangement links TRBV12-3 or TRBV12-4 to TRBJ2-5, with D possibly being TRBD1 or TRBD2 (6 bases each). The germline V and J ends were trimmed by 1 base and 3 bases, with 9 bases remaining between them. This CDR3 contains 14 residues. The CDR3 protein is CASSLGGAEETQYF. CDR3 DNA: TGTGCCAGCAGTTTAGGGGGGGCTGAAGAGACCCAGTACTTC.

J is TRBJ1-3 and V is TRBV6-1; D gene unclear. V lost 8 bases to trimming and J lost 0 bases, with 17 bases between them. The CDR3 runs 16 residues. Germline V gives CDR1 MNHNS, CDR2 SASEGT. The DNA of the CDR3 is TGTGCCAGCTTCTCCCTACACAGAAGCTCTGGAAACACCATATATTTT. Amino acids: CASFSLHRSSGNTIYF.

This clonotype appeared once. V is TRBV28 and J is TRBJ1-5; 7 bases align to TRBD1. The CDR3 is made up of 13 amino acids. Germline V gene sequence: CDR1 MDHEN, CDR2 SYDVKM. V was pared by 7 bases and J by 4 bases, with 4 bases of the junction left unmatched. The CDR3 spells CASIDRENQPQHF. DNA of the CDR3: TGTGCCAGCATCGACAGGGAGAATCAGCCCCAGCATTTT.

A remark on this clonotype: With a much larger clone just one base away, this may be a read error. The V and J genes are TRBV6-1 and TRBJ1-2, with 9 bases lining up with TRBD1. The CDR3 runs to 13 residues. The J segment lost 4 bases and the V segment lost 6 bases, leaving 3 bases of the junction unmatched. Germline V gene data show CDR1 as MNHNS and CDR2 as SASEGT. Here the CDR3 DNA reads TGTGCCAGCAGCGCGGACAGGGGCTATGGCTACACCTTC. Protein product: CASSADRGYGYTF.

This clonotype has only a few counts. The chain recombines TRBV3-1 with TRBJ2-7; D possibly corresponds to TRBD1 (6 bases). The ends were cut back, 4 bases at V and 2 bases at J, with 18 bases in the middle. The CDR3 loop spans 16 amino acids. Germline loops: CDR1 LGHDT, CDR2 YNNKEL (reference sequence). The CDR3 sequence: CASSPLTGRGTYEQYF. CDR3 sequence (DNA): TGTGCCAGCAGCCCACTAACAGGCAGGGGAACCTACGAGCAGTACTTC.

This clonotype showed up many times. The rearrangement uses TRBV11-2 and TRBJ1-1, with D possibly matching TRBD1 (5 bases). This CDR3 spans 11 amino acids. The V and J ends lost 4 bases and 7 bases respectively, with 7 bases between them. In germline, CDR1 is SGHAT, CDR2 FQNNGV. The CDR3 protein is CASSWGIEAFF. The CDR3 DNA reads as TGTGCCAGCAGCTGGGGGATTGAAGCTTTCTTT.

For this clonotype: One base away lies a much larger clone, so this may be a sequencing read error. A read error is likely, as this CDR3 ends without the conserved phenylalanine or tryptophan. This sequence joins TRBV2 and TRBJ2-5; a weak D match, TRBD2 (5 bases). CDR3 length equals 13 residues. V was cut by 4 bases and J by 4 bases, with 10 bases left in between. Germline CDR1 reads SNHLY; CDR2 reads FYNNEI. CDR3 bases: TGTGCCAGCAGTGGGACTTTCCGAGAGACCCAGTACCTC. Protein: CASSGTFRETQYL.

The CDR3 DNA reads TGTGCCAGCTCACCACCGTCCAGTTGGGACGGCTACGAGCAGTACTTC. Protein sequence: CASSPPSSWDGYEQYF. V usage is TRBV18 and J usage is TRBJ2-7; D may match TRBD1 or TRBD2 (5 bases each). Germline V lookup: CDR1 KGHSH, CDR2 LQKENI. The length of the CDR3 is 16 residues. V was trimmed by 0 bases and J by 3 bases, leaving 15 bases between them.

At least ten counts were recorded for this clonotype. The J gene is TRBJ1-6, the V gene TRBV18; D gene unclear. The CDR3 extends over 14 amino acids. The V gene's germline CDR1 is KGHSH and CDR2 LQKENI. V lost 3 bases and J 5 bases, leaving 8 bases between the germline ends. CDR3 amino acids: CASSPATNNSPLHF. CDR3 DNA sequence: TGTGCCAGCTCACCTGCGACAAATAATTCACCCCTCCACTTT.

The count of this clonotype is one. This sequence may be a read error, since a much larger clone differs from it by one base. This sequence joins TRBV2 and TRBJ2-5; TRBD1 agrees at 8 bases. This CDR3 spans 14 amino acids. Germline CDR1 reads SNHLY; CDR2 reads FYNNEI. The ends lost 8 bases at V and 1 base at J; junction bases unmatched: 6. Written as DNA, the CDR3 is TGTGCCAGCGGAGATGGACAGGGCCAAGAGACCCAGTACTTC. It specifies CASGDGQGQETQYF.

This clonotype has only a few counts. The rearrangement links TRBV7-2 to TRBJ2-3; D gene ambiguous. The CDR3 is 15 amino acids. The germline gives CDR1 SGHTA, CDR2 FQGNSA. Trimming pared 4 bases from V and 6 bases from J, leaving 17 bases between. CDR3 nucleotides: TGTGCCAGCAGCTCCGGGCCCCTCCGAAGGGATACGCAGTATTTT. It codes for CASSSGPLRRDTQYF.

The chain combines TRBV5-4 with TRBJ2-1; D is possibly TRBD1 (7 bases). Germline CDR1 SGHNT, CDR2 YYREEE (reference sequence). Trimming took off 4 bases at V and 7 bases at J, with 15 bases between the two ends. The CDR3 totals 14 residues. The CDR3 DNA follows: TGTGCCAGCAGCGGAGCAGGGGGGCGGAATGAGCAGTTCTTC. It encodes CASSGAGGRNEQFF. The variable domain in full, with the rest retrieved from reference TRBV5-4 and TRBJ2-1, is ETGVTQSPTHLIKTRGQQVTLRCSSQSGHNTVSWYQQALGQGPQFIFQYYREEENGRGNFPPRFSGLQFPNYSSELNVNALELDDSALYLCASSGAGGRNEQFFGPGTRLTVL.

This clonotype was detected many times. V usage is TRBV11-2 and J usage is TRBJ2-1; TRBD1 might be the D (5 bases). Per the germline V gene, CDR1 is SGHAT and CDR2 is FQNNGV. This CDR3 is 13 amino acids long. Trimming removed 5 bases at V and 3 bases at J, with 8 bases between. CDR3: CASSQTGYNEQFF. CDR3 DNA: TGTGCCAGCAGCCAAACAGGCTACAATGAGCAGTTCTTC.

The CDR3 protein is CASSLAVGQNTEAFF. CDR3 nucleotide sequence: TGTGCCAGCAGCTTGGCCGTGGGGCAGAACACTGAAGCTTTCTTT. V and J are TRBV5-6 and TRBJ1-1; maybe TRBD1 (5 bases). CDR1 SGHDT and CDR2 YYEEEE come from the germline V gene. This CDR3 has 15 residues. Trimming stripped 0 bases from V and 1 base from J, with 10 bases between.

This rearrangement joins TRBV18 to TRBJ1-2; 10 bases map to TRBD1. The germline gives CDR1 KGHSH, CDR2 LQKENI. The V segment lost 2 bases and the J segment 0 bases; nucleotides outside the gene matches: 6. CDR3 length: 17 amino acids. The CDR3 nucleotides read TGTGCCAGCTCACCATGGGACAGGGGCCAATCTAACTATGGCTACACCTTC. Translation gives CASSPWDRGQSNYGYTF. Variable domain in full (rest from reference TRBV18 and TRBJ1-2): NAGVMQNPRHLVRRRGQEARLRCSPMKGHSHVYWYRQLPEEGLKFMVYLQKENIIDESGMPKERFSAEFPKEGPSILRIQQVVRGDSAAYFCASSPWDRGQSNYGYTFGSGTRLTVV.

The table lists this clonotype with many counts. V is TRBV15 and J is TRBJ2-7; D tentatively fits TRBD1 or TRBD2 (5 bases each). With 0 bases removed from V and 0 bases from J, the gap between germline ends came to 9 bases. Germline V lookup: CDR1 LNHNV, CDR2 YYDKDF (reference sequence). The CDR3 is 15 residues long. The CDR3 nucleotides are TGTGCCACCAGCAGAGAGAGAGGGGTCTCCTACGAGCAGTACTTC. Its protein is CATSRERGVSYEQYF.

This clonotype has only a few counts. The junction departs from the called germline gene at one end, perhaps through a read error. The chain is built from TRBV2 and TRBJ1-1, with 7 bases matching TRBD1. The CDR3 extends over 13 amino acids. Germline V gene sequence: CDR1 SNHLY, CDR2 FYNNEI. Written as DNA, the CDR3 is TGTGCCAGCAGTGAGGGACAGACAACTGGAGCTTTCTTT. This sequence encodes CASSEGQTTGAFF.

This clonotype has more than one count but fewer than ten. The chain uses TRBV5-1 and TRBJ1-4; a weak D match, TRBD1 (6 bases). The CDR3 has 14 residues. Germline CDR1 SGHRS, CDR2 YFSETQ. V lost 5 bases and J 6 bases, leaving 14 bases between the germline ends. Written as DNA, the CDR3 is TGCGCCAGCAGGCGATCAGGGGACGATGAAAAACTGTTTTTT. Translating it yields CASRRSGDDEKLFF.

This clonotype was seen only a few times. The chain employs TRBV20-1 and TRBJ2-3, with a weak D call TRBD2 (6 bases). The ends were cut back, 2 bases at V and 6 bases at J, with 15 bases in the middle. There are 14 residues in the CDR3. Germline CDR1 and CDR2: DFQATT and SNEGSKA (reference sequence). In DNA form, the CDR3 reads TGCAGTGCTAGACGGCGGGGTCCGGGGGATACGCAGTATTTT. Translating gives CSARRRGPGDTQYF.

This clonotype has a count of ten or more. V is TRBV10-3 and J is TRBJ2-7, with 7 positions matching TRBD1. The germline V gene encodes CDR1 ENHRY and CDR2 SYGVKD. Trimming took 0 bases from V and 2 from J; bases not matched to a gene: 4. The length of the CDR3 is 15 residues. The CDR3 sequence: CAISESGTAPYEQYF. CDR3 in DNA: TGTGCCATCAGTGAGTCTGGGACAGCTCCCTACGAGCAGTACTTC.

At least ten counts were recorded for this clonotype. The chain has TRBV5-5 and TRBJ1-2, with TRBD1 matching over 10 bases. Per the germline V gene, CDR1 is SGHKS and CDR2 is YYEKEE (reference sequence). The CDR3 consists of 14 residues. V dropped 4 bases and J dropped 4; count of bases not matched to a gene: 4. The CDR3 protein is CASSGTGVAYGYTF. The DNA for the CDR3 is TGTGCCAGCAGCGGGACAGGGGTGGCCTATGGCTACACCTTC.

This clonotype was observed at least ten times. J is TRBJ2-1 and V is TRBV2, with 10 bases identical to TRBD2. This CDR3 spans 16 amino acids. The germline V gene has CDR1 SNHLY and CDR2 FYNNEI. With V trimmed by 7 bases and J by 8 bases, 14 bases remained unmatched. The CDR3 DNA reads TGTGCCAGCAACACCGCTAGCGGGGGAATTGAATATGAGCAGTTCTTC. Residues: CASNTASGGIEYEQFF.

This clonotype was seen many times. This chain joins TRBV5-1 and TRBJ2-2; 8 bases are shared with TRBD1. With 5 bases clipped from V and 10 bases from J, the junction kept 7 bases outside the gene matches. The germline CDR1 and CDR2 sequences are SGHRS and YFSETQ. CDR3 length: 13 amino acids. The CDR3: CASRTAGGAELFF. In nucleotides, the CDR3 is TGCGCCAGCAGAACTGCAGGGGGCGCGGAGCTGTTTTTT. The variable domain in full, completed from reference TRBV5-1 and TRBJ2-2, reads KAGVTQTPRYLIKTRGQQVTLSCSPISGHRSVSWYQQTPGQGLQFLFEYFSETQRNKGNFPGRFSGRQFSNSRSEMNVSTLELGDSALYLCASRTAGGAELFFGEGSRLTVL.